Presented here are 20 T cell receptor beta chains from one specimen sequenced in a study of T cell responses to AZD1222 COVID-19 vaccine. Only in-frame clones appear in the TCRdb table, and some are missing; sequencing was by immunoSEQ multiplex PCR. The sample records 200,000 or so clones, 94% being singletons. The sample in question was peripheral blood, obtained on day 0 of AZD1222 vaccination. These receptors all stem from an adult in good health.

The rearrangement joins TRBV29-1 to TRBJ2-2; 7 bases are a match to TRBD1. This CDR3 spans 13 amino acids. Germline V gene data show CDR1 as SQVTM and CDR2 as ANQGSEA. The V and J ends lost 6 bases and 5 bases, in that order; junction bases with no gene match: 6. The CDR3: CSVATGVTGELFF. As DNA, the CDR3 is TGCAGCGTAGCTACAGGGGTAACCGGGGAGCTGTTTTTT.

This chain links TRBV14 with TRBJ1-6; 10 bases match TRBD1. The CDR3 length is 16 residues. V was pared by 4 bases and J by 10 bases, with 10 bases of the junction left unmatched. Germline-derived CDR1 and CDR2 are SGHDN and FVKESK. CDR3 residues: CASSPTRGQGRSPLHF. The CDR3 DNA reads TGTGCCAGCAGCCCAACAAGGGGACAGGGGAGATCACCCCTCCACTTT. Together with reference TRBV14 and TRBJ1-6, the CDR3 gives the full variable domain: EAGVTQFPSHSVIEKGQTVTLRCDPISGHDNLYWYRRVMGKEIKFLLHFVKESKQDESGMPNNRFLAERTGGTYSTLKVQPAELEDSGVYFCASSPTRGQGRSPLHFGNGTRLTVT.

V gene TRBV30 combines with J gene TRBJ2-3; D remains ambiguous. Trimming stripped 0 bases from V and 2 bases from J, with 9 bases between. The CDR3 has 14 residues. Germline CDR1 GTSNPN, CDR2 SVGIG (reference sequence). The CDR3 DNA sequence: TGTGCCTGGAGTGTCCGGCGGAACACAGATACGCAGTATTTT. It is translated as CAWSVRRNTDTQYF.

The V and J genes are TRBV6-5 and TRBJ1-4; no definite D call. Germline CDR1 reads MNHEY; CDR2 reads SVGAGI. The ends were cut back, 8 bases at V and 8 bases at J, with 15 bases in the middle. CDR3 length: 13 residues. Here the CDR3 reads CASSTLTQEKLFF. The CDR3 region has the DNA TGTGCCAGCTCGACGCTGACGCAAGAAAAACTGTTTTTT.

The chain employs TRBV5-1 and TRBJ1-4; TRBD1 matches 7 bases. With V trimmed by 3 bases and J by 3 bases, 5 bases remained unmatched. The CDR3 has 15 residues. Germline CDR1 reads SGHRS; CDR2 reads YFSETQ. CDR3 in amino acids: CASSSEGQSNEKLFF. The DNA of the CDR3 is TGCGCCAGCAGCTCTGAGGGACAGTCTAATGAAAAACTGTTTTTT.

As to this clone: The identical CDR3 is also encoded by other nucleotide sequences in the sample. The rearrangement joins TRBV15 to TRBJ1-5, with D possibly being TRBD1 (6 bases). The CDR3 extends over 15 amino acids. Trimming shortened V by 1 base and J by 2 bases, and 9 bases separated the two germline ends. Germline V CDR1 and CDR2: LNHNV, YYDKDF (reference sequence). CDR3 loop: CATSRGGGGNQPQHF. The CDR3 region has the DNA TGTGCCACCAGCAGAGGGGGGGGCGGCAATCAGCCCCAGCATTTT.

The V gene is TRBV14, the J gene TRBJ2-1; D is possibly TRBD2 (5 bases). Germline V lookup: CDR1 SGHDN, CDR2 FVKESK. Trimming removed 3 bases at V and 14 bases at J, with 14 bases between. The CDR3 runs 12 residues. The CDR3 loop is CASSQLRTFKFF. CDR3 in DNA: TGTGCCAGCAGCCAGCTAAGGACTTTTAAGTTCTTC.

The chain joins TRBV5-6 to TRBJ1-1; TRBD1 might be the D (5 bases). The CDR3 contains 12 residues. Germline V gene lookup returns CDR1 SGHDT and CDR2 YYEEEE. V was shortened by 4 bases and J by 7 bases, with 11 bases between the two germline ends. CDR3 coding DNA: TGTGCCAGCAGCGCGGGGGACCTTGAAGCTTTCTTT. This codes for CASSAGDLEAFF.

This clone is a singleton in its sample. The rearrangement joins TRBV19 to TRBJ2-1, with D possibly being TRBD1 (6 bases). CDR1 LNHDA and CDR2 SQIVND come from the germline V gene (reference sequence). The V gene lost 1 base and the J gene lost 5 bases, with 15 bases spanning the gap. CDR3 length equals 16 residues. DNA of the CDR3: TGTGCCAGTAGTATAGTTGGCCGGACAGTCAACAATGAGCAGTTCTTC. Translated: CASSIVGRTVNNEQFF.

This chain connects TRBV6-2 or TRBV6-3 to TRBJ2-7, with 7 positions matching TRBD2. The J segment lost 2 bases and the V segment lost 0 bases, leaving 4 bases of the junction unmatched. Germline lookup yields CDR1 MNHEY and CDR2 SVGEGT. The CDR3 consists of 15 residues. The CDR3 region is CASSYSSSGPYEQYF. DNA for the CDR3: TGTGCCAGCAGTTACTCGTCTAGCGGACCCTACGAGCAGTACTTC.

This CDR3 reads CASSYGSGDTQYF. CDR3 sequence (DNA): TGTGCCAGCAGTTACGGGAGTGGAGATACGCAGTATTTT. J is TRBJ2-3 and V is TRBV6-6; TRBD2 is a possible D gene (5 bases). Trimming took 2 bases from V and 5 from J, leaving 8 bases between them. Germline V gene data show CDR1 as MNHNY and CDR2 as SVGAGI (reference sequence). The CDR3 runs 13 residues.

The genes are TRBV5-6 and TRBJ2-1; the D gene is possibly TRBD2 (5 bases). Trimming took off 1 base at V and 1 base at J, with 6 bases between the two ends. Germline CDR1 is SGHDT and CDR2 is YYEEEE. This CDR3 has 14 residues. The CDR3 nucleotides read TGTGCCAGCAGCTTGCCGGGATCCTACAATGAGCAGTTCTTC. It encodes CASSLPGSYNEQFF.

This chain links TRBV27 with TRBJ1-1, with 7 bases lining up with TRBD1. The V gene end was trimmed by 6 bases and the J gene end by 5 bases; junction bases not matched to a gene: 6. The CDR3 loop spans 13 amino acids. Germline V gene sequence: CDR1 MNHEY, CDR2 SMNVEV (reference sequence). The CDR3 nucleotides read TGTGCCAGCAGACCGGACAGGAGAACTGAAGCTTTCTTT. Translated, it gives CASRPDRRTEAFF.

The chain carries TRBV4-1 and TRBJ2-7; TRBD1 is a possible D gene (6 bases). In germline, CDR1 is MGHRA, CDR2 YSYEKL. The V end was cut by 3 bases, the J end by 7 bases, with 16 bases between. The CDR3 contains 14 residues. CDR3 DNA: TGCGCCAGCAGCCAGCCAACCAGGGGCTGGGAGCAGTACTTC. Residues: CASSQPTRGWEQYF.

The genes are TRBV5-4 and TRBJ2-2, with 12 bases lining up with TRBD1. V lost 4 bases, J lost 4 bases, and 8 bases stayed unmatched. Germline V gene lookup returns CDR1 SGHNT and CDR2 YYREEE (reference sequence). The CDR3 sequence is 17 residues long. The CDR3 loop is CASSPRGQGAITGELFF. For the CDR3, the DNA is TGTGCCAGCAGCCCACGGGGACAGGGGGCGATCACCGGGGAGCTGTTTTTT. The variable domain in full, completed from reference TRBV5-4 and TRBJ2-2, reads ETGVTQSPTHLIKTRGQQVTLRCSSQSGHNTVSWYQQALGQGPQFIFQYYREEENGRGNFPPRFSGLQFPNYSSELNVNALELDDSALYLCASSPRGQGAITGELFFGEGSRLTVL.

This rearrangement joins TRBV28 to TRBJ1-1; D may be TRBD1 (5 bases). Trimming left V 1 base short and J 7 bases short, with 19 bases between. The CDR3 extends over 16 amino acids. Germline CDR1 and CDR2: MDHEN and SYDVKM. The CDR3 spells CASSLFTGYPGGEAFF. The CDR3 nucleotides read TGTGCCAGCAGTTTATTCACAGGTTATCCGGGGGGTGAAGCTTTCTTT.

The chain joins TRBV4-2 to TRBJ2-3; D not certain. Per germline, CDR1 LGHNA and CDR2 YNFKEQ. This CDR3 has 13 residues. The V end was cut by 4 bases, the J end by 0 bases, with 5 bases between. The CDR3 DNA reads as TGTGCCAGCAGCCTCGTTAGCACAGATACGCAGTATTTT. Translation: CASSLVSTDTQYF.

The chain joins TRBV2 to TRBJ1-4; TRBD1 is a possible D gene (5 bases). The CDR3 runs to 17 residues. V was shortened by 1 base and J by 8 bases, with 20 bases between the two germline ends. Germline V CDR1 and CDR2: SNHLY, FYNNEI. The CDR3 loop is CASSEEGLQAGSEKLFF. The CDR3 bases are TGTGCCAGCAGTGAAGAGGGACTACAGGCGGGCTCCGAAAAACTGTTTTTT.

V is TRBV11-1 and J is TRBJ2-1; 7 bases map to TRBD2. Trimming removed 2 bases from V and 8 bases from J; junction bases left unmatched: 9. The V gene's germline CDR1 is SGHAT and CDR2 FQDESV (reference sequence). The CDR3 is 15 residues long. In nucleotides, the CDR3 is TGTGCCAGCAGCTTATCCTACGGGGGAGGGGATGAGCAGTTCTTC. This codes for CASSLSYGGGDEQFF.

The chain combines TRBV4-1 with TRBJ1-2; 8 nucleotides agree with TRBD1. With 0 bases clipped from V and 9 bases from J, the junction kept 9 bases outside the gene matches. This CDR3 has 15 residues. Per the germline V gene, CDR1 is MGHRA and CDR2 is YSYEKL. DNA of the CDR3: TGCGCCAGCAGCCAAGATCGCGGACAGGGAGTAAGCTACACCTTC. It encodes CASSQDRGQGVSYTF.